This is a list of T cell receptor beta chains from one sample in a study of neurological immune-mediated disorders. Each CDR3 protein gets one entry after TCRdb re-called the 5' RACE reads with MiXCR. In the table there are under 30,000 distinct CDR3 sequences, over 5.5% of which are singletons. What was sequenced was PBMCs. The receptors come from a woman between 35 and 50 years old in good health. The CDR3 runs from the conserved cysteine through the conserved F or W. D genes are given only for firm matches. Some rows mark clone size as missing; the rest say once, few, many or name a class of expanded clone.

many,14,TRBJ2-3,NA,TRBV7-6,TGTGCCAGCAGCTCGGAGGGGGGGTCCGATACGCAGTATTTT,CASSSEGGSDTQYF
NA,13,TRBJ2-7,NA,TRBV4-2,TGTGCCAGCAGCCAAGAAATAAGAGGGCCGCAGTACTTC,CASSQEIRGPQYF
few,20,TRBJ1-5,TRBD1,TRBV6-1,TGTGCCAGCAGTGAAGTGACCGGGACAGGAACCCGGAGGAGCAATCAGCCCCAGCATTTT,CASSEVTGTGTRRSNQPQHF
many,15,TRBJ2-5,NA,TRBV7-7,TGTGCCAGCAGCCCCCAAGGGGTCCCACCAGAGACCCAGTACTTC,CASSPQGVPPETQYF
many,13,TRBJ2-7,NA,TRBV6-5,TGTGCCAGCAGTTACCCGGGCGCCTACGAGCAGTACTTC,CASSYPGAYEQYF
medium-sized,14,TRBJ2-3,NA,TRBV3-1,TGTGCCAGCAGCCCCTTACTAGCATCAGATACGCAGTATTTT,CASSPLLASDTQYF
many,16,TRBJ2-5,TRBD2,TRBV20-1,TGCAGTGCTATCGGACTAGCGGGAGGGGAGTCGGAGACCCAGTACTTC,CSAIGLAGGESETQYF
many,12,TRBJ1-2,NA,TRBV5-5,TGTGCCAGCATGAACAGAAACTATGGCTACACCTTC,CASMNRNYGYTF
many,14,TRBJ2-5,NA,TRBV4-2,TGTGCCAGCAGCCAGACACGGGCGGGGGAGACCCAGTACTTC,CASSQTRAGETQYF
many,12,TRBJ2-5,TRBD1,TRBV20-1,TGCAGTGCAGAGGACAGGGGAGAGACCCAGTACTTC,CSAEDRGETQYF
many,14,TRBJ2-3,NA,TRBV3-1,TGTGCCAGCAGCCACGCCTCCTCGGCGGATACGCAGTATTTT,CASSHASSADTQYF
many,15,TRBJ1-5,NA,TRBV20-1,TGCAGTGCTAGAGAAGACAGTTGGAGCAATCAGCCCCAGCATTTT,CSAREDSWSNQPQHF
many,15,TRBJ2-7,NA,TRBV29-1,TGCAGCGTTGAAGATCATGGCCAGGACGCCTACGAGCAGTACTTC,CSVEDHGQDAYEQYF
many,12,TRBJ2-7,NA,TRBV20-1,TGCAGTGCTAGTTTCCTCCTCTACGAGCAGTACTTC,CSASFLLYEQYF
many,17,TRBJ2-3,NA,TRBV14,TGTGCCAGCAGCCAGAGGACGGTGGTGACTGGCACAGATACGCAGTATTTT,CASSQRTVVTGTDTQYF
many,16,TRBJ1-6,NA,TRBV12-3/TRBV12-4,TGTGCCAGCAGTTTAGGGGGTACGGGAAGGAATTCACCCCTCCACTTT,CASSLGGTGRNSPLHF
medium-sized,14,TRBJ2-7,NA,TRBV9,TGTGCCAGCAGCGTAGGAGGGCAGGGGGGCGAGCAGTACTTC,CASSVGGQGGEQYF
many,14,TRBJ2-1,TRBD2,TRBV20-1,TGCAGTGCCCCCCTAGCGGACATCAACAATGAGCAGTTCTTC,CSAPLADINNEQFF
many,13,TRBJ2-2,NA,TRBV27,TGTGCCAGCAGTTTTACGGGCACCGGGGAGCTGTTTTTT,CASSFTGTGELFF
medium-sized,14,TRBJ2-4,NA,TRBV7-2,TGTGCCAGCAGCTTAGCGGAGACAGTAAACATTCAGTACTTC,CASSLAETVNIQYF
medium-sized,14,TRBJ2-7,TRBD2,TRBV20-1,TGCAGTGCTAGAGACCCGGGACTAGCGTACGAGCAGTACTTC,CSARDPGLAYEQYF
many,14,TRBJ1-2,NA,TRBV14,TGTGCCAGCAGCCCCCACGTGGGGCGAGACGGCTACACCTTC,CASSPHVGRDGYTF
many,14,TRBJ2-2,NA,TRBV7-8,TGTGCCAGCAGCTTAGAGACAGATACCGGGGAGCTGTTTTTT,CASSLETDTGELFF
medium-sized,15,TRBJ2-5,TRBD2,TRBV5-1,TGCGCCAGCAGTTCCCTAGCGGGACTACAGGAGACCCAGTACTTC,CASSSLAGLQETQYF
medium-sized,13,TRBJ1-1,NA,TRBV5-6,TGTGCCAGCAGCGGACCGGGGAACACTGAAGCTTTCTTT,CASSGPGNTEAFF
many,15,TRBJ2-1,TRBD1,TRBV5-1,TGCGCCAGCAGCTGGGACAGGGGATCACACAATGAGCAGTTCTTC,CASSWDRGSHNEQFF
many,23,TRBJ2-7,NA,TRBV5-6,TGTGCCAGCAGCTTGGGGCCGGGACGTCACCTCTCCCCGATCCCGACCCTTCTACACGAGCAGTACTTC,CASSLGPGRHLSPIPTLLHEQYF
many,13,TRBJ2-1,NA,TRBV5-1,TGCGCCAGCAGCTTGGTCTCCTACAATGAGCAGTTCTTC,CASSLVSYNEQFF
many,13,TRBJ1-2,NA,TRBV25-1,TGTGCCAGCAGTCCGGGGGGCGACTATGGCTACACCTTC,CASSPGGDYGYTF
many,13,TRBJ2-7,NA,TRBV20-1,TGCAGTGCTCACAGGGATTCTTCCTACGAGCAGTACTTC,CSAHRDSSYEQYF
many,15,TRBJ2-1,TRBD2,TRBV12-3/TRBV12-4,TGTGCCAGCAGACTAAGCGGGAGCGGAAGCAATGAGCAGTTCTTC,CASRLSGSGSNEQFF
many,13,TRBJ1-5,NA,TRBV20-1,TGCAGTGGACAGCTTAATAGCAATCAGCCCCAGCATTTT,CSGQLNSNQPQHF
many,18,TRBJ2-5,NA,TRBV24-1,TGTGCCACCAGTGATGGTCGGCCCAGGGCCCTACTCCAAGAGACCCAGTACTTC,CATSDGRPRALLQETQYF
many,14,TRBJ2-7,NA,TRBV7-9,TGTGCCAGCAGCTCGACGGGGGCTATGGACGAGCAGTACTTC,CASSSTGAMDEQYF
NA,19,TRBJ2-7,TRBD2,TRBV20-1,TGCAGTGCGCAACGGGCCCAAGCACCAGGCGGGAGGCTTTCCTACGAGCAGTACTTC,CSAQRAQAPGGRLSYEQYF
many,14,TRBJ1-1,NA,TRBV28,TGTGCCAGCAGTTTATACAGGCCGAACACTGAAGCTTTCTTT,CASSLYRPNTEAFF
many,14,TRBJ2-1,TRBD2,TRBV20-1,TGCAGTGCCAAAAGCGGGAGCCTAGACAATGAGCAGTTCTTC,CSAKSGSLDNEQFF
medium-sized,13,TRBJ2-1,NA,TRBV27,TGTGCCAGCAGTTTAGAAGGAGACAATGAGCAGTTCTTC,CASSLEGDNEQFF
many,15,TRBJ2-5,TRBD1,TRBV19,TGTGCCAGTAGGGACAGGGGTGACTACCAAGAGACCCAGTACTTC,CASRDRGDYQETQYF
many,16,TRBJ2-5,NA,TRBV29-1,TGCAGCGTCCCCCCCGTGGGCGGAAACCTCCAAGAGACCCAGTACTTC,CSVPPVGGNLQETQYF
many,15,TRBJ2-7,TRBD1,TRBV5-1,TGCGCCAGCAAGATTTTCGGACAGGGGGCATACGAGCAGTACTTC,CASKIFGQGAYEQYF
many,13,TRBJ1-2,NA,TRBV12-3/TRBV12-4,TGTGCCAGCAGTTTAAGATCCGGGGCTGGCTACACCTTC,CASSLRSGAGYTF
many,13,TRBJ2-5,NA,TRBV5-6,TGTGCCAGCAGCCCCGGGGCCCAAGAGACCCAGTACTTC,CASSPGAQETQYF
many,12,TRBJ1-2,NA,TRBV29-1,TGCAGCGTTGAAACGGCTCGGGGAGGCTACACCTTC,CSVETARGGYTF
many,15,TRBJ2-1,NA,TRBV11-2,TGTGCCAGCAGCCTCATAGCGGATTCCTACAATGAGCAGTTCTTC,CASSLIADSYNEQFF
many,17,TRBJ1-4,NA,TRBV4-2,TGTGCCAGCAGCCAAGACCCGATGGTGGGTCGGAGCGAAAAACTGTTTTTT,CASSQDPMVGRSEKLFF
NA,14,TRBJ2-7,NA,TRBV6-1,TGTGCCAGCAGTGGGGCAGGGTCGGCTTACGAGCAGTACTTC,CASSGAGSAYEQYF